This T cell receptor beta chain is from a study of naive and memory T cell subsets. Germline values: CDR1 SQVTM, CDR2 ANQGSEA. The CDR3 is 12 residues long. Between the trimmed V and J ends, which lost 0 bases and 5 bases, there was a span of 7 bases. The SP2 primer and nested alpha and beta constant region primers amplified ligated cDNA in four rounds. Reverse transcription of blood and skin TCR RNA was primed at alpha and beta constant regions. MiXCR, applied by TCRdb to the 5' RACE reads, yields one record per CDR3 protein. In the table there are approximately 49,000 distinct CDR3 sequences, approximately 4.5% of which are singletons. Findings and limits, study-wide: TCR transcript changes with activation or differentiation may affect this RNA method.

In this sample, this clonotype turned up many times. Its specificity is unknown. An oligonucleotide containing a UMI was ligated to the 3' end of TCR cDNA. Whole blood, roughly 2.5 ml, came from adult healthy volunteers. Unsorted total RNA, roughly 1 to 1000 ng, was DNase treated before reverse transcription. This rearrangement joins TRBV29-1 to TRBJ2-5; TRBD2 is a possible D gene (6 bases). This sequence was found in a female donor in good health. For the CDR3, the DNA is TGCAGCGTTGAAGATGGGGGGGAGACCCAGTACTTC. Translation: CSVEDGGETQYF.